The 2 T cell receptor beta chains below were found in one sample sequenced in a study of cytomegalovirus exposure and HLA in healthy donors. The PCR was carried out with 60 Vbeta primers and 13 Jbeta primers. Sequencing was performed with immunoSEQ multiplex PCR; in TCRdb, only in-frame clones are kept and a portion is missing. The sample has under 100,000 clones, more than 60% seen once. Sample: PBMCs. The source is a boy aged 5-17 years in good health and CMV-seronegative.

The V and J genes are TRBV9 and TRBJ2-3; D gene ambiguous. V lost 5 bases and J lost 0, with 4 bases in between. In germline, CDR1 is SGDLS, CDR2 YYNGEE. There are 12 residues in the CDR3. The CDR3 sequence: CASRASTDTQYF. The CDR3 DNA reads TGTGCCAGCAGGGCTAGCACAGATACGCAGTATTTT.

This sequence joins TRBV5-1 and TRBJ2-7, with TRBD2 as a possible D gene (7 bases). V shed 4 bases and J shed 1 base, with 12 bases lying between them. The CDR3 contains 14 residues. Germline CDR1 is SGHRS and CDR2 is YFSETQ. CDR3 protein: CASSPRGASYEQYF. Written as DNA, the CDR3 is TGCGCCAGCAGCCCACGGGGGGCGTCCTACGAGCAGTACTTC. Variable domain in full (rest from reference TRBV5-1 and TRBJ2-7): KAGVTQTPRYLIKTRGQQVTLSCSPISGHRSVSWYQQTPGQGLQFLFEYFSETQRNKGNFPGRFSGRQFSNSRSEMNVSTLELGDSALYLCASSPRGASYEQYFGPGTRLTVT.